This TCR beta chain was sequenced during a study of blood T cell repertoires in COVID-19. With 0 bases removed from V and 8 bases from J, the gap between germline ends came to 7 bases. The CDR3 has 12 residues. Germline lookup yields CDR1 MNHNY and CDR2 SVGAGI (reference sequence). As processed by the authors: Nucleated cell number was recorded as an estimate derived from reference gene primer amplification. Only in-frame clones appear in the TCRdb table, and some are missing; sequencing was by immunoSEQ multiplex PCR. V, J and clone size are taken as reported in that table, and D and trimming were inferred from the DNA itself. Seen here are tens of thousands of clones, 91% observed once, and the top ten hold around 2.5%.

This receptor was identified in a human donor with active COVID-19. The donor label of this sample is uncertain. Sequencing used peripheral blood. The chain uses TRBV6-6 and TRBJ1-1; D might be TRBD1 (6 bases). CDR3 nucleotide sequence: TGTGCCAGCAGTTACTCCAGGGGAGAAGCTTTCTTT. Protein product: CASSYSRGEAFF.